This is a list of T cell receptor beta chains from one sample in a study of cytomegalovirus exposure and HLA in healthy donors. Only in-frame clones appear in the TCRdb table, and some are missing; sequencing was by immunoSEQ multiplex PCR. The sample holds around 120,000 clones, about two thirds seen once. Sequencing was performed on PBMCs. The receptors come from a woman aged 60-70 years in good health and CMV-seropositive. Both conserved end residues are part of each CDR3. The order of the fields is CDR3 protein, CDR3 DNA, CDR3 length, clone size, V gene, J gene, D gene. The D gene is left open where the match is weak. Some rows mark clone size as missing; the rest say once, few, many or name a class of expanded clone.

CDR3 protein: CASRVGGPGDTQYF
CDR3 DNA: TGTGCCAGCAGGGTGGGGGGGCCAGGCGATACGCAGTATTTT
CDR3 length: 14
clone size: NA
V gene: TRBV9
J gene: TRBJ2-3
D gene: NA

CDR3 protein: CASSSRQGAFEKLFF
CDR3 DNA: TGTGCCAGCAGCTCCCGACAGGGGGCTTTTGAAAAACTGTTTTTT
CDR3 length: 15
clone size: NA
V gene: TRBV6-6
J gene: TRBJ1-4
D gene: TRBD1

CDR3 protein: CATSITRNSPLHF
CDR3 DNA: TGTGCCACCTCGATCACCCGGAATTCACCCCTCCACTTT
CDR3 length: 13
clone size: NA
V gene: TRBV19
J gene: TRBJ1-6
D gene: NA

CDR3 protein: CASSILLWNSNQPQHF
CDR3 DNA: TGTGCCAGTAGTATCCTACTATGGAATAGCAATCAGCCCCAGCATTTT
CDR3 length: 16
clone size: few
V gene: TRBV19
J gene: TRBJ1-5
D gene: NA

CDR3 protein: CASSLDSGTGSGYTF
CDR3 DNA: TGTGCCAGCAGCTTAGACTCCGGGACAGGGAGTGGCTACACCTTC
CDR3 length: 15
clone size: NA
V gene: TRBV7-2
J gene: TRBJ1-2
D gene: TRBD1

CDR3 protein: CATSRGQGGELFF
CDR3 DNA: TGTGCCACCAGCAGGGGTCAGGGCGGGGAGCTGTTTTTT
CDR3 length: 13
clone size: NA
V gene: TRBV15
J gene: TRBJ2-2
D gene: NA

CDR3 protein: CASSLRQGEAEAFF
CDR3 DNA: TGTGCCAGCAGCTTAAGACAGGGGGAGGCTGAAGCTTTCTTT
CDR3 length: 14
clone size: NA
V gene: TRBV11-2
J gene: TRBJ1-1
D gene: TRBD1

CDR3 protein: CASITGLAKNIQYF
CDR3 DNA: TGTGCCAGCATCACTGGACTAGCCAAAAACATTCAGTACTTC
CDR3 length: 14
clone size: NA
V gene: TRBV6-6
J gene: TRBJ2-4
D gene: NA

CDR3 protein: CASSPPGTASSGNTIYF
CDR3 DNA: TGTGCCAGCTCACCACCCGGGACAGCAAGCTCTGGAAACACCATATATTTT
CDR3 length: 17
clone size: NA
V gene: TRBV18
J gene: TRBJ1-3
D gene: TRBD1

CDR3 protein: CASSPASGGVTDTQYF
CDR3 DNA: TGTGCCAGCAGCCCAGCCAGCGGGGGGGTCACAGATACGCAGTATTTT
CDR3 length: 16
clone size: NA
V gene: TRBV7-3
J gene: TRBJ2-3
D gene: TRBD2

CDR3 protein: CASSLQGYGYTF
CDR3 DNA: TGCGCCAGCAGCTTACAGGGCTATGGCTACACCTTC
CDR3 length: 12
clone size: NA
V gene: TRBV5-1
J gene: TRBJ1-2
D gene: NA

CDR3 protein: CASSPPLAGPFDEQFF
CDR3 DNA: TGCGCCAGCAGCCCTCCACTAGCGGGGCCTTTCGATGAGCAGTTCTTC
CDR3 length: 16
clone size: NA
V gene: TRBV4-1
J gene: TRBJ2-1
D gene: TRBD2

CDR3 protein: CAIRAQGFTDTQYF
CDR3 DNA: TGTGCCATCCGGGCCCAGGGGTTCACAGATACGCAGTATTTT
CDR3 length: 14
clone size: NA
V gene: TRBV10-3
J gene: TRBJ2-3
D gene: NA

CDR3 protein: CASSFPTASTDTQYF
CDR3 DNA: TGTGCCAGCAGCTTTCCGACAGCTAGCACAGATACGCAGTATTTT
CDR3 length: 15
clone size: NA
V gene: TRBV7-9
J gene: TRBJ2-3
D gene: NA

CDR3 protein: CASSDGRQGRSNQPQHF
CDR3 DNA: TGTGCCAGCAGTGATGGAAGACAGGGTAGGAGCAATCAGCCCCAGCATTTT
CDR3 length: 17
clone size: NA
V gene: TRBV2
J gene: TRBJ1-5
D gene: TRBD1

CDR3 protein: CASSSGQHFSYEQYF
CDR3 DNA: TGCGCCAGCAGCTCCGGACAGCACTTCTCCTACGAGCAGTACTTC
CDR3 length: 15
clone size: NA
V gene: TRBV5-1
J gene: TRBJ2-7
D gene: NA

CDR3 protein: CASSLEGTGVYEQYF
CDR3 DNA: TGTGCCAGCAGCTTAGAAGGGACAGGGGTCTACGAGCAGTACTTC
CDR3 length: 15
clone size: NA
V gene: TRBV11-2
J gene: TRBJ2-7
D gene: TRBD1

CDR3 protein: CASSPQGWGEKLFF
CDR3 DNA: TGTGCCAGCTCACCACAGGGGTGGGGTGAAAAACTGTTTTTT
CDR3 length: 14
clone size: few
V gene: TRBV18
J gene: TRBJ1-4
D gene: NA

CDR3 protein: CASSFVDRWQHF
CDR3 DNA: TGTGCCAGCAGTTTTGTCGACAGGTGGCAACACTTC
CDR3 length: 12
clone size: few
V gene: TRBV28
J gene: TRBJ2-7
D gene: NA

CDR3 protein: CASRRTGANTIYF
CDR3 DNA: TGTGCCAGCAGACGGACAGGGGCAAACACCATATATTTT
CDR3 length: 13
clone size: NA
V gene: TRBV7-2
J gene: TRBJ1-3
D gene: TRBD1

CDR3 protein: CASSLDRGSSGNTIYF
CDR3 DNA: TGCGCCAGCAGCTTGGACAGGGGGAGCTCTGGAAACACCATATATTTT
CDR3 length: 16
clone size: once
V gene: TRBV5-1
J gene: TRBJ1-3
D gene: TRBD1

CDR3 protein: CASSGGVGGYTF
CDR3 DNA: TGTGCCAGCAGCGGGGGGGTGGGAGGCTACACCTTC
CDR3 length: 12
clone size: NA
V gene: TRBV27
J gene: TRBJ1-2
D gene: NA

CDR3 protein: CASSVEQGENIQYF
CDR3 DNA: TGTGCCAGCAGCGTAGAGCAGGGGGAAAACATTCAGTACTTC
CDR3 length: 14
clone size: NA
V gene: TRBV9
J gene: TRBJ2-4
D gene: TRBD1

CDR3 protein: CASSLTGKETQYF
CDR3 DNA: TGTGCCAGCTCCTTGACAGGGAAAGAGACCCAGTACTTC
CDR3 length: 13
clone size: NA
V gene: TRBV6-6
J gene: TRBJ2-5
D gene: TRBD1

CDR3 protein: CASSRLAGTGGNTEAFF
CDR3 DNA: TGCGCCAGCAGCCGCCTGGCCGGGACAGGGGGGAACACTGAAGCTTTCTTT
CDR3 length: 17
clone size: few
V gene: TRBV4-1
J gene: TRBJ1-1
D gene: TRBD1

CDR3 protein: CASSYSKSGRTDTQYF
CDR3 DNA: TGTGCCAGCAGTTACTCGAAGAGCGGGCGCACAGATACGCAGTATTTT
CDR3 length: 16
clone size: few
V gene: TRBV6-5
J gene: TRBJ2-3
D gene: NA

CDR3 protein: CASSIGSGGSADTQYF
CDR3 DNA: TGTGCCAGTAGTATAGGGAGCGGGGGAAGTGCAGATACGCAGTATTTT
CDR3 length: 16
clone size: once
V gene: TRBV19
J gene: TRBJ2-3
D gene: TRBD2

CDR3 protein: CASSLGTSGDTQYF
CDR3 DNA: TGCGCCAGCAGCTTGGGGACTAGCGGGGATACGCAGTATTTT
CDR3 length: 14
clone size: NA
V gene: TRBV5-1
J gene: TRBJ2-3
D gene: TRBD2

CDR3 protein: CASSLAPYGDSPLHF
CDR3 DNA: TGTGCTAGCAGCTTAGCCCCTTACGGGGATTCACCCCTCCACTTT
CDR3 length: 15
clone size: NA
V gene: TRBV7-7
J gene: TRBJ1-6
D gene: NA

CDR3 protein: CASRDSGSNQPQHF
CDR3 DNA: TGTGCCAGTAGGGATTCAGGGAGCAATCAGCCCCAGCATTTT
CDR3 length: 14
clone size: NA
V gene: TRBV19
J gene: TRBJ1-5
D gene: NA

CDR3 protein: CASSLLAGGYEQYF
CDR3 DNA: TGTGCCAGCAGCTTGCTAGCGGGGGGTTACGAGCAGTACTTC
CDR3 length: 14
clone size: NA
V gene: TRBV7-8
J gene: TRBJ2-7
D gene: TRBD2

CDR3 protein: CASSLNSGVRTGELFF
CDR3 DNA: TGTGCCAGCAGCTTAAATAGCGGGGTGAGAACCGGGGAGCTGTTTTTT
CDR3 length: 16
clone size: NA
V gene: TRBV7-3
J gene: TRBJ2-2
D gene: TRBD2

CDR3 protein: CASLPDTEAFF
CDR3 DNA: TGTGCCAGCCTCCCGGACACTGAAGCTTTCTTT
CDR3 length: 11
clone size: NA
V gene: TRBV6-1
J gene: TRBJ1-1
D gene: NA

CDR3 protein: CASSIAGYSNQPQHF
CDR3 DNA: TGTGCCAGTAGTATAGCGGGTTATAGCAATCAGCCCCAGCATTTT
CDR3 length: 15
clone size: NA
V gene: TRBV19
J gene: TRBJ1-5
D gene: NA

CDR3 protein: CASSPTIPGQGQYEQYF
CDR3 DNA: TGTGCCAGCTCACCCACGATTCCGGGACAGGGACAGTACGAGCAGTACTTC
CDR3 length: 17
clone size: NA
V gene: TRBV18
J gene: TRBJ2-7
D gene: TRBD1

CDR3 protein: CASSVVGLVTGELFF
CDR3 DNA: TGTGCCAGCAGCGTCGTGGGGCTGGTCACCGGGGAGCTGTTTTTT
CDR3 length: 15
clone size: few
V gene: TRBV9
J gene: TRBJ2-2
D gene: NA

CDR3 protein: CASSFEGQGSGYTF
CDR3 DNA: TGTGCCAGCAGCTTTGAAGGACAGGGGAGCGGCTACACCTTC
CDR3 length: 14
clone size: few
V gene: TRBV12-1
J gene: TRBJ1-2
D gene: NA

CDR3 protein: CASSKDSLTNQPQHF
CDR3 DNA: TGTGCCAGCAGTAAAGACAGCCTGACGAATCAGCCCCAGCATTTT
CDR3 length: 15
clone size: NA
V gene: TRBV7-8
J gene: TRBJ1-5
D gene: NA

CDR3 protein: CASSGDFYGYTF
CDR3 DNA: TGTGCCAGCAGTGGGGACTTCTATGGCTACACCTTC
CDR3 length: 12
clone size: NA
V gene: TRBV14
J gene: TRBJ1-2
D gene: NA

CDR3 protein: CASSELGEVDNQPQHF
CDR3 DNA: TGCGCCAGCAGTGAGTTGGGAGAGGTCGACAATCAGCCCCAGCATTTT
CDR3 length: 16
clone size: once
V gene: TRBV10-2
J gene: TRBJ1-5
D gene: NA

CDR3 protein: CASSGLRSYEQYF
CDR3 DNA: TGCGCCAGCAGTGGACTGAGGTCCTACGAGCAGTACTTC
CDR3 length: 13
clone size: NA
V gene: TRBV5-1
J gene: TRBJ2-7
D gene: NA

CDR3 protein: CASTRDWTEAFF
CDR3 DNA: TGCGCCAGCACCAGGGATTGGACTGAAGCTTTCTTT
CDR3 length: 12
clone size: NA
V gene: TRBV10-2
J gene: TRBJ1-1
D gene: NA

CDR3 protein: CASSPQGYSGNTIYF
CDR3 DNA: TGCGCCAGCAGCCCGCAGGGTTACTCTGGAAACACCATATATTTT
CDR3 length: 15
clone size: once
V gene: TRBV5-1
J gene: TRBJ1-3
D gene: NA

CDR3 protein: CASSQGRGLRETQYF
CDR3 DNA: TGTGCCAGCAGCCAAGGGCGGGGGTTGAGAGAGACCCAGTACTTC
CDR3 length: 15
clone size: NA
V gene: TRBV11-3
J gene: TRBJ2-5
D gene: TRBD2